The source of this T cell receptor (beta chain) is a study of read filtering for tumor transcriptome and immune sequencing. About the study: Transcriptome libraries were built from DNase-treated RNA. IR-seq gave about 4.05 to 11 million TCR reads per sample; RNA-seq gave about 80 to 1273.

This clonotype showed up just a few times. Antigen: not known. Germline CDR1 reads WSHSY; CDR2 reads SAAADI. Germline trimming cut 3 bases from V and 5 bases from J; bases unmatched to any gene: 3. There are 13 residues in the CDR3. Study-level findings and limits: IR-seq and RNA-seq agreed better without single-read clonotypes. This fraction held mixed bone marrow immune cells after CD138-negative sorting.

From 300 to 400 ng of RNA, a library with molecular barcoded alpha/delta and beta/gamma adaptors was made. From the reads, TCRdb called clonotypes with MiXCR, one entry per CDR3 protein. The sample includes some 43,000 distinct CDR3 sequences, 13% of them seen just once. The TCR originated in a donor at least 40 years old with multiple myeloma. Material: a population of CD138-negative cells sorted from bone marrow. The chain is built from TRBV10-2 and TRBJ2-5, with 7 positions matching TRBD1. CDR3 sequence: CASSEQGLETQYF. The DNA of the CDR3 is TGCGCCAGCAGTGAACAGGGGCTTGAGACCCAGTACTTC.